This T cell receptor beta chain originates from a study of shared clonotypes between healthy human individuals. Each subset's genomic DNA was shared equally among a number of immunoSEQ plates. Data came from immunoSEQ multiplex PCR; TCRdb stores just in-frame clones and leaves some out. The table has 2 million to 2.5 million clones, approximately 94% seen once. CDR1 KGHSH and CDR2 LQKENI come from the germline V gene. The CDR3 length is 14 residues. Trimming stripped 3 bases from V and 5 bases from J, with 12 bases between. The TCR comes from a young man in good health. Sequencing used naive CD4+ T cells sorted from blood. Indicated subset: CD45RA+ positively selected. The chain combines TRBV18 with TRBJ2-3; D is possibly TRBD1 (6 bases). In DNA, the CDR3 is TGTGCCAGCTCACCGTACAACAGGGAAGATACGCAGTATTTT. It yields the protein CASSPYNREDTQYF.